This T cell receptor (beta chain) was sequenced in a study of CD8 T cells in Susac syndrome. Reverse transcription used about 0.45 to 1 ug RNA and random hexamers. TCRdb passed the immunoSEQ multiplex PCR reads through MiXCR, listing each CDR3 protein once. The table records about 200,000 distinct CDR3 sequences, around nine tenths of them present only once. Germline loops: CDR1 SGHDN, CDR2 FVKESK. V lost 3 bases to trimming and J lost 2 bases, with 14 bases between them. This CDR3 region has 15 residues. TEMRA cells underwent FACS enrichment and CD8+ and CD4+ T cells underwent negative isolation. This receptor was obtained from a human donor with multiple sclerosis. This rearrangement joins TRBV14 to TRBJ2-7; no clear D. Sequenced sample: CD8+ T cells from PBMCs. The chain's CDR3 is CASSHVWVFPYEQYF. The CDR3 DNA reads TGTGCCAGCAGCCATGTTTGGGTTTTTCCCTACGAGCAGTACTTC.